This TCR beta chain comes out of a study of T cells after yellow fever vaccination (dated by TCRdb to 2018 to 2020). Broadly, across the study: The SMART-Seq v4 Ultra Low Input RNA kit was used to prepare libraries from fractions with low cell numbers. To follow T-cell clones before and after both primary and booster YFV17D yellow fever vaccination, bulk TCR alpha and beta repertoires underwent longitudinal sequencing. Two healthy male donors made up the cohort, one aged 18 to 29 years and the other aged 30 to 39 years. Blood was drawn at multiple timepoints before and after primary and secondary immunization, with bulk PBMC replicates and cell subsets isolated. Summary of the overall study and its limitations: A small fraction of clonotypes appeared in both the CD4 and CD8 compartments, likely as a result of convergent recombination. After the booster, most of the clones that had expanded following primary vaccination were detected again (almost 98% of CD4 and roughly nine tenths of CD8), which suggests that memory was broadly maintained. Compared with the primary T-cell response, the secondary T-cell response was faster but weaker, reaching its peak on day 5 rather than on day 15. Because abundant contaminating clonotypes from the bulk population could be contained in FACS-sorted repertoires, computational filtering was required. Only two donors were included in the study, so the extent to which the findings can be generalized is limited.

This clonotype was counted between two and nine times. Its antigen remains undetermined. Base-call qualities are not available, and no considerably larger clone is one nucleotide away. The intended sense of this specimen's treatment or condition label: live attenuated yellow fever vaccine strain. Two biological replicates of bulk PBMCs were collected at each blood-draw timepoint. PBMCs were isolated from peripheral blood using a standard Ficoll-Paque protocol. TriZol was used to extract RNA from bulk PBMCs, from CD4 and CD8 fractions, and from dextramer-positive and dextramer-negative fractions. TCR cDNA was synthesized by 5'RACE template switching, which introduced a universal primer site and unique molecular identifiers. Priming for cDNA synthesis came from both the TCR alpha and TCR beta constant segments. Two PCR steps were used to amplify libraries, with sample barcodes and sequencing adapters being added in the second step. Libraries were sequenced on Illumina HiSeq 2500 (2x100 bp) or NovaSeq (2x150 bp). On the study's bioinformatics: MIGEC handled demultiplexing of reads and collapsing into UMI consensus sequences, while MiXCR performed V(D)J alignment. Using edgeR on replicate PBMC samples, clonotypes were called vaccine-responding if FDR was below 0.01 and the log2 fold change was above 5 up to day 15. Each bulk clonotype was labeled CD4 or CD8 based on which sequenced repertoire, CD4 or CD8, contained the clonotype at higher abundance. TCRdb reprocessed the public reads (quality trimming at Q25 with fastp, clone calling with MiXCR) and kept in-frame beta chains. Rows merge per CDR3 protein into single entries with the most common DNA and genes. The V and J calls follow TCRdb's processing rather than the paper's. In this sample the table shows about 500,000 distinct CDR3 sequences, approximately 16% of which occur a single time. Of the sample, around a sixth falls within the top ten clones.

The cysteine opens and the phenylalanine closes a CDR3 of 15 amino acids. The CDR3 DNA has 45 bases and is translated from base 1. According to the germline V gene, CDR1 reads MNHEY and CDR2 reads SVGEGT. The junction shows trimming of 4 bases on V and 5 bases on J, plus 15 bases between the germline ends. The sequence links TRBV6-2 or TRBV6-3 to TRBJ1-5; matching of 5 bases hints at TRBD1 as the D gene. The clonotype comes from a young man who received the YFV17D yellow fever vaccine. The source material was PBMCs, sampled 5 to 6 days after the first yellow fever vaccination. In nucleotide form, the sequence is TGTGCCAGCAGTTGGGGAGGGGTCGGGGATCAGCCCCAGCATTTT. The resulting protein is CASSWGGVGDQPQHF.